Listed below are T cell receptor beta chains from one sample, sequenced in a study of OX40 agonist ivuxolimab in advanced cancers. Clones were read by immunoSEQ multiplex PCR, and TCRdb kept only the in-frame ones, dropping some. The sample carries some 76,000 clones, 75% to 90% recorded once. This sample comprised CD4+ or CD8+ T cells sorted from blood, obtained in a trial of the OX40 agonist ivuxolimab. The receptors originated from an adult with an advanced solid tumor such as melanoma, head and neck, liver or kidney cancer. Both conserved end residues are part of each CDR3. A D gene is named only where the DNA matches it firmly. The size of a clone is reported for some rows only, either as once, few or many, or as a class for expanded clones.

v_call	clone_size	d_call	j_call	cdr3_aa
TRBV25-1	NA	NA	TRBJ1-6	CASSEYRGNNSPLHF
TRBV5-1	once	NA	TRBJ1-1	CASRGDWNTEAFF
TRBV7-2	NA	NA	TRBJ2-3	CASKGESTDTQYF
TRBV5-6	once	NA	TRBJ1-3	CASSLGPSGNTIYF
TRBV28	NA	NA	TRBJ2-7	CASSLRAIFAYEQYF
TRBV7-2	NA	NA	TRBJ1-1	CASSSTEGSQAFF
TRBV7-2	NA	NA	TRBJ1-3	CASSWPGQRGNTIYF
TRBV7-2	NA	TRBD1	TRBJ1-5	CASSLAPGQNSNQPQHF
TRBV6-1	NA	TRBD1	TRBJ2-7	CASSPGQGRVGEQYF
TRBV1	once	NA	TRBJ1-5	CTSSQKTTGGGENQPQHF
TRBV27	NA	NA	TRBJ2-2	CASSLSGNTNTGELFF
TRBV7-8	NA	TRBD1	TRBJ1-1	CASSSEDRGNTEAFF
TRBV19	NA	NA	TRBJ2-7	CASSITITSSYEQYF
TRBV4-3	NA	NA	TRBJ2-7	CASSQEEGSSYEQYF
TRBV9	NA	TRBD1	TRBJ1-2	CASSGSGGALRGYTF
TRBV18	NA	TRBD2	TRBJ2-7	CASSPPGLATYEQYF
TRBV5-6	NA	NA	NA	CASSRQYSYEQYF
TRBV7-2	NA	TRBD1	TRBJ2-7	CASSFGQGKDEQYF
TRBV7-9	NA	NA	TRBJ1-1	CASSLGKGSRTEAFF
TRBV15	NA	NA	TRBJ1-1	CATSRDRAPLTEAFF
TRBV28	NA	NA	TRBJ1-1	CASSPQTIFNTEAFF
TRBV5-1	NA	NA	TRBJ2-5	CASRKDTGSIWETQYF